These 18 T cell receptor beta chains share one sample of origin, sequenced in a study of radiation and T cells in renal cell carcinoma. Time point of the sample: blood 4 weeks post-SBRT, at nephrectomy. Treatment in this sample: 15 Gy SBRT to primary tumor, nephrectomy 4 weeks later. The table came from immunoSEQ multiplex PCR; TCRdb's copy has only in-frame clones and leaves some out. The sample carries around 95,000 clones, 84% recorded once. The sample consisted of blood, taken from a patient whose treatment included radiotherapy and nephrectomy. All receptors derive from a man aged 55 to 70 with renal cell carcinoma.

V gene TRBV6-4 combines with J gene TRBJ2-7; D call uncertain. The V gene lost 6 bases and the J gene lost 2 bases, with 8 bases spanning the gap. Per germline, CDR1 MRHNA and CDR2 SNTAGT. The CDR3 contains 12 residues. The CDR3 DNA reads TGTGCCAGCAGCATACATGCCTACGAGCAGTACTTC. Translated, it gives CASSIHAYEQYF.

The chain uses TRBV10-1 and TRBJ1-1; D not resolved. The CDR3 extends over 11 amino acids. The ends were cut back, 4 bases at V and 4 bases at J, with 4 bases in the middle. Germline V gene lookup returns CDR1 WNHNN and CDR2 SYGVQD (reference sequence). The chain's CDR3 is CASSAGTEAFF. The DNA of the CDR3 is TGCGCCAGCAGTGCCGGCACTGAAGCTTTCTTT.

CDR3 nucleotide sequence: TGCGCCAGCGCGCCCGGCGGCACGGCCTACAATGAGCAGTTCTTC. Translated: CASAPGGTAYNEQFF. The chain has TRBV5-1 and TRBJ2-1; D ambiguous. V lost 7 bases to trimming and J lost 2 bases, with 16 bases between them. The CDR3 is made up of 15 amino acids. The germline V gene encodes CDR1 SGHRS and CDR2 YFSETQ.

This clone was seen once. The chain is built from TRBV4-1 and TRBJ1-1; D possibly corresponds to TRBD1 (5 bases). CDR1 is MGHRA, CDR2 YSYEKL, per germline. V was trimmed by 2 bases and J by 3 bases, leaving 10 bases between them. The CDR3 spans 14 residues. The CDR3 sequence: CASSQPRVDTEAFF. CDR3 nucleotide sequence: TGCGCCAGCAGCCAACCCAGGGTGGACACTGAAGCTTTCTTT.

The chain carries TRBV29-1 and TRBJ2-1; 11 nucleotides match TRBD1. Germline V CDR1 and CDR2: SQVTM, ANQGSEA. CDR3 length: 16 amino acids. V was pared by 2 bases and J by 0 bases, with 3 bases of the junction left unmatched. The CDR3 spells CSVERGQGASYNEQFF. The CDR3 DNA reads TGCAGCGTTGAACGCGGACAGGGGGCCTCCTACAATGAGCAGTTCTTC.

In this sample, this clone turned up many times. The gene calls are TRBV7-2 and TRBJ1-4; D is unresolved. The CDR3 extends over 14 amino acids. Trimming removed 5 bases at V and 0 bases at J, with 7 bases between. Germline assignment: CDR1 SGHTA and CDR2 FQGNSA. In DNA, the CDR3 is TGTGCCAGCAGCCGATCTTCAACTAATGAAAAACTGTTTTTT. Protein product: CASSRSSTNEKLFF.

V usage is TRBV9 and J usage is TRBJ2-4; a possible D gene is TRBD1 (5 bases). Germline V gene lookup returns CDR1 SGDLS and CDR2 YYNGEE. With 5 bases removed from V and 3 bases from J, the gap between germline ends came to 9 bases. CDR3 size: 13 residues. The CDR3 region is CASSQGDKNIQYF. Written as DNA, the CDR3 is TGTGCCAGCAGTCAAGGGGACAAAAACATTCAGTACTTC.

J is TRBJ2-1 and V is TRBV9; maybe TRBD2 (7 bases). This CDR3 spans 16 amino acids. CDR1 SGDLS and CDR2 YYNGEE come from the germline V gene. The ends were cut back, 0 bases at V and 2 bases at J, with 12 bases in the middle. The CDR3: CASSVEGGGAYNEQFF. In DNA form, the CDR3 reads TGTGCCAGCAGCGTAGAAGGGGGAGGGGCCTACAATGAGCAGTTCTTC.

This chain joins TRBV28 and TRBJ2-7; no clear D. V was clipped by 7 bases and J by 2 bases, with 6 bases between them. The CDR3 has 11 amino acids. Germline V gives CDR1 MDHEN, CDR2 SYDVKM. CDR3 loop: CASTLAYEQYF. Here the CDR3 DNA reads TGTGCCAGCACCCTAGCCTACGAGCAGTACTTC.

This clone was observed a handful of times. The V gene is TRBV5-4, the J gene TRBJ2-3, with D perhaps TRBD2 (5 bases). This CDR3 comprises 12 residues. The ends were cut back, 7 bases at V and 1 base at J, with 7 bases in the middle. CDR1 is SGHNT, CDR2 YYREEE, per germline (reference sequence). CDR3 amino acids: CASGRGTDTQYF. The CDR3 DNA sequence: TGTGCCAGCGGGCGGGGCACAGATACGCAGTATTTT.

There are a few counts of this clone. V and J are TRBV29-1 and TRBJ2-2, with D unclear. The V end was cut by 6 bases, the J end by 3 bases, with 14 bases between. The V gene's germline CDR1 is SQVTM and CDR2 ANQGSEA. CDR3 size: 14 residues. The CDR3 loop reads CSVATGVDTGELFF. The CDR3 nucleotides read TGCAGCGTGGCCACCGGTGTGGACACCGGGGAGCTGTTTTTT.

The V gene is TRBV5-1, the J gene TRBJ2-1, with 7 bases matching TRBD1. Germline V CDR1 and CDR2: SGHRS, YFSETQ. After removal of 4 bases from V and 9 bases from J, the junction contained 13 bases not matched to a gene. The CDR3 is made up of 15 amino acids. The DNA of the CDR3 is TGCGCCAGCAGCGACAGGGTAGGCAATAAGGTTGAGCAGTTCTTC. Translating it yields CASSDRVGNKVEQFF.

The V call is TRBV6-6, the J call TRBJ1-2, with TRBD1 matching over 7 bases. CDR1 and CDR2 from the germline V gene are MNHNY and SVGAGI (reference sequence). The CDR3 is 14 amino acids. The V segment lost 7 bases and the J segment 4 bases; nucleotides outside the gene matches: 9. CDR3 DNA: TGTGCCAGCACCATCAGACAGGGCCTCTATGGCTACACCTTC. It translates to CASTIRQGLYGYTF.

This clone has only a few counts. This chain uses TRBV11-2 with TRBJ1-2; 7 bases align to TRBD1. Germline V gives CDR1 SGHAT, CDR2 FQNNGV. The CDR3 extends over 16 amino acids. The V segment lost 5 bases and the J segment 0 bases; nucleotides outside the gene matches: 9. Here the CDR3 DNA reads TGTGCCAGCAGCCCCTTGAGGGGGCCTACTAACTATGGCTACACCTTC. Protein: CASSPLRGPTNYGYTF. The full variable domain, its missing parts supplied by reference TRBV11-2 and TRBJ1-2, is EAGVAQSPRYKIIEKRQSVAFWCNPISGHATLYWYQQILGQGPKLLIQFQNNGVVDDSQLPKDRFSAERLKGVDSTLKIQPAKLEDSAVYLCASSPLRGPTNYGYTFGSGTRLTVV.

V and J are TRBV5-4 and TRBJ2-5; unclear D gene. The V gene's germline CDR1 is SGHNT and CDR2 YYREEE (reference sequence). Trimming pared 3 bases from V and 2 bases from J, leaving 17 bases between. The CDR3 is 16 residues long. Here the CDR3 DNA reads TGTGCCAGCAGCTCCCCGCCAGGCAGAGCACAAGAGACCCAGTACTTC. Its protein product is CASSSPPGRAQETQYF.

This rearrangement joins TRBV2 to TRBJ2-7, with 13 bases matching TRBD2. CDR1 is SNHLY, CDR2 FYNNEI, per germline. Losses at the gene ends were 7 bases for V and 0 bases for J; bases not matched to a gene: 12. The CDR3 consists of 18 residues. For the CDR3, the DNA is TGTGCCAGCAATCCACTAGCGGGAGGGAGGGCAAGCTCCTACGAGCAGTACTTC. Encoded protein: CASNPLAGGRASSYEQYF.

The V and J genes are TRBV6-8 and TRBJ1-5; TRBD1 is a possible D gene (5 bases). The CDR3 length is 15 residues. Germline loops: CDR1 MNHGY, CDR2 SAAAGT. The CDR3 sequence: CAVQPGEASNQPQHF. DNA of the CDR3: TGTGCAGTCCAGCCGGGGGAGGCAAGCAATCAGCCCCAGCATTTT.

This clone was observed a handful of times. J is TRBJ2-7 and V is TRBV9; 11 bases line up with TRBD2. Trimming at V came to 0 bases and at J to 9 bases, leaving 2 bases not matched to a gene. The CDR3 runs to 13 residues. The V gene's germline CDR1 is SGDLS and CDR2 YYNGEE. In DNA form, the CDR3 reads TGTGCCAGCAGCGTAGGGACTAGCGGGCGGCAGTACTTC. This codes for CASSVGTSGRQYF.